The 31 T cell receptor beta chains listed next were all sequenced from one sample in a study of TIL therapy for anti-PD-1-resistant metastatic lung cancer. This was the immunoSEQ v3 assay. Assay used: immunoSEQ multiplex PCR; TCRdb lists only in-frame clones, some missing. The sample shows about 50,000 clones, about 80% of them seen only once. As for time point: pre-treatment sample, taken before nivolumab and TIL therapy. The sequences come from blood, collected at baseline. The receptors here all came from a woman aged 30 to 85 with non-small cell lung cancer.

This clone was counted only a few times. The V gene is TRBV4-1, the J gene TRBJ1-5, with 8 bases fitting TRBD1. Trimming at V came to 1 base and at J to 3 bases, leaving 11 bases not matched to a gene. The CDR3 is 18 residues long. From germline, CDR1 is MGHRA and CDR2 YSYEKL. CDR3 nucleotide sequence: TGCGCCAGCAGCCAAGGGATGGCCAGGGGGCGGAACAATCAGCCCCAGCATTTT. Its protein product is CASSQGMARGRNNQPQHF.

The table lists this clone with a count of one. The chain recombines TRBV28 with TRBJ2-5; 10 nucleotides agree with TRBD1. Germline V gives CDR1 MDHEN, CDR2 SYDVKM. The CDR3 has 14 amino acids. After removal of 5 bases from V and 4 bases from J, the junction contained 4 bases not matched to a gene. The CDR3 nucleotides read TGTGCCAGCAGTCGGACAGGGGGAGGAGAGACCCAGTACTTC. Translation gives CASSRTGGGETQYF.

J is TRBJ1-5 and V is TRBV5-8; D is ambiguous. There are 14 residues in the CDR3. Germline V gives CDR1 SGHTS, CDR2 YDEGEE. V lost 1 base, J lost 2 bases, and 7 bases lay in between. The DNA of the CDR3 is TGTGCCAGCAGCTTGTCCGAGGGCAATCAGCCCCAGCATTTT. Translating gives CASSLSEGNQPQHF.

This chain connects TRBV6-1 to TRBJ1-1; D gene ambiguous. The germline V gene has CDR1 MNHNS and CDR2 SASEGT. V gave up 2 bases and J gave up 1 base, with 5 bases separating them. The CDR3 extends over 13 amino acids. Here the CDR3 DNA reads TGTGCCAGCAGTGAAACACCGAACACTGAAGCTTTCTTT. Amino acid sequence: CASSETPNTEAFF.

The chain employs TRBV5-1 and TRBJ2-4, with 8 nucleotides matching TRBD2. The CDR3 runs to 18 residues. The V segment lost 0 bases and the J segment 3 bases; nucleotides outside the gene matches: 11. Germline lookup yields CDR1 SGHRS and CDR2 YFSETQ. CDR3 nucleotide sequence: TGCGCCAGCAGCTTGGTCGGATCGGGAGGGCTGGGCAAAAACATTCAGTACTTC. Encoded protein: CASSLVGSGGLGKNIQYF.

The chain carries TRBV27 and TRBJ2-2, with D maybe TRBD2 (6 bases). The CDR3 loop spans 19 amino acids. Germline V gene data show CDR1 as MNHEY and CDR2 as SMNVEV (reference sequence). V dropped 2 bases and J dropped 3 bases, with 22 bases sitting between them. For the CDR3, the DNA is TGTGCCAGCAGTTTACCCCCGTATGGGGGGAGTCTTTACACCGGGGAGCTGTTTTTT. This sequence encodes CASSLPPYGGSLYTGELFF.

This chain links TRBV2 with TRBJ2-5, with a possible D match to TRBD2 (5 bases). V was trimmed by 6 bases and J by 2 bases, leaving 10 bases between them. There are 13 residues in the CDR3. Germline CDR1 reads SNHLY; CDR2 reads FYNNEI. CDR3 sequence (DNA): TGTGCCAGCAGGGGCGGGTTACAAGAGACCCAGTACTTC. Its protein is CASRGGLQETQYF.

This clone has a handful of counts. The chain couples TRBV6-1 to TRBJ2-1; 9 bases match TRBD2. V lost 2 bases to trimming and J lost 5 bases; unmatched junction nucleotides: 10. The V gene's germline CDR1 is MNHNS and CDR2 SASEGT. The CDR3 totals 17 residues. The CDR3 sequence is CASSEMYRGRANNEQFF. CDR3 DNA: TGTGCCAGCAGTGAAATGTACCGCGGGAGGGCCAACAATGAGCAGTTCTTC.

This chain connects TRBV20-1 to TRBJ2-7; D might be TRBD2 (5 bases). Germline V gene data show CDR1 as DFQATT and CDR2 as SNEGSKA (reference sequence). This CDR3 contains 11 residues. Trimming left V 1 base short and J 4 bases short, with 5 bases between. In nucleotides, the CDR3 is TGCAGTGCTAGAGCGGGGTACGAGCAGTACTTC. Protein sequence: CSARAGYEQYF.

The V gene is TRBV6-5, the J gene TRBJ1-1, with D unclear. Germline V gene sequence: CDR1 MNHEY, CDR2 SVGAGI. The V end lost 0 bases, the J end lost 1 base, and 9 bases lay between the germline ends. The CDR3 contains 15 residues. CDR3 protein: CASSYSIGRNTEAFF. The CDR3 DNA is TGTGCCAGCAGTTACTCTATCGGCAGGAACACTGAAGCTTTCTTT.

This chain connects TRBV4-2 to TRBJ2-3; no firm D call. The V end lost 4 bases, the J end lost 3 bases, and 5 bases lay between the germline ends. CDR3 length: 12 amino acids. Germline CDR1 and CDR2: LGHNA and YNFKEQ. The DNA for the CDR3 is TGTGCCAGCAGCCTTGAAACAGATACGCAGTATTTT. Translation: CASSLETDTQYF.

This rearrangement joins TRBV6-1 to TRBJ2-1, with 7 nucleotides matching TRBD2. Germline V gives CDR1 MNHNS, CDR2 SASEGT. The CDR3 extends over 14 amino acids. V lost 4 bases to trimming and J lost 3 bases; unmatched junction nucleotides: 3. The DNA of the CDR3 is TGTGCCAGCAGTGGGGACTACATCTACAATGAGCAGTTCTTC. It specifies CASSGDYIYNEQFF.

The rearrangement uses TRBV27 and TRBJ2-6; D ambiguous. In germline, CDR1 is MNHEY, CDR2 SMNVEV (reference sequence). The CDR3 extends over 15 amino acids. V lost 2 bases and J lost 1, with 6 bases in between. This CDR3 reads CASSLGRSGANVLTF. Written as DNA, the CDR3 is TGTGCCAGCAGTTTAGGAAGGTCTGGGGCCAACGTCCTGACTTTC. Full variable domain (rest looked up from reference TRBV27 and TRBJ2-6): EAQVTQNPRYLITVTGKKLTVTCSQNMNHEYMSWYRQDPGLGLRQIYYSMNVEVTDKGDVPEGYKVSRKEKRNFPLILESPSPNQTSLYFCASSLGRSGANVLTFGAGSRLTVL.

The chain couples TRBV28 to TRBJ1-2; 8 bases agree with TRBD1. Germline lookup yields CDR1 MDHEN and CDR2 SYDVKM. The CDR3 runs to 15 residues. The J segment lost 4 bases and the V segment lost 5 bases, leaving 9 bases of the junction unmatched. The CDR3 loop reads CASSTTWDRLYGYTF. For the CDR3, the DNA is TGTGCCAGCAGTACAACCTGGGACAGGCTCTATGGCTACACCTTC.

This clone was counted once. V gene TRBV19 combines with J gene TRBJ2-7, with D perhaps matching TRBD1 or TRBD2 (5 bases each). The germline V and J ends were trimmed by 2 bases and 2 bases, with 10 bases remaining between them. The CDR3 has 14 amino acids. Per the germline V gene, CDR1 is LNHDA and CDR2 is SQIVND (reference sequence). The CDR3 reads CASSIRDGAYEQYF. The CDR3, as DNA: TGTGCCAGTAGTATAAGGGACGGAGCCTACGAGCAGTACTTC.

The rearrangement joins TRBV7-2 to TRBJ2-7; 7 bases map to TRBD1. Germline CDR1 and CDR2: SGHTA and FQGNSA. The length of the CDR3 is 15 residues. With V trimmed by 7 bases and J by 0 bases, 9 bases remained unmatched. The CDR3: CASTSHRGRSYEQYF. The CDR3 DNA reads TGTGCCAGCACTTCGCACAGGGGTCGCTCCTACGAGCAGTACTTC.

A few counts support this clone. V is TRBV14 and J is TRBJ1-2; D is ambiguous. The V gene lost 4 bases and the J gene lost 3 bases, with 9 bases spanning the gap. CDR3 length: 13 amino acids. In germline, CDR1 is SGHDN, CDR2 FVKESK. The CDR3 is CASSRIEDYGYTF. Here the CDR3 DNA reads TGTGCCAGCAGCCGAATTGAAGACTATGGCTACACCTTC. The whole variable domain, remainder taken from reference TRBV14 and TRBJ1-2, is EAGVTQFPSHSVIEKGQTVTLRCDPISGHDNLYWYRRVMGKEIKFLLHFVKESKQDESGMPNNRFLAERTGGTYSTLKVQPAELEDSGVYFCASSRIEDYGYTFGSGTRLTVV.

This chain links TRBV28 with TRBJ2-2, with 10 bases fitting TRBD2. Germline V gene sequence: CDR1 MDHEN, CDR2 SYDVKM. The CDR3 has 14 residues. After removal of 2 bases from V and 7 bases from J, the junction contained 1 base not matched to a gene. The CDR3 reads CASSLTSGIGELFF. The CDR3 coding sequence is TGTGCCAGCAGTTTAACTAGCGGGATCGGGGAGCTGTTTTTT.

The chain carries TRBV30 and TRBJ1-2; D not certain. Per the germline V gene, CDR1 is GTSNPN and CDR2 is SVGIG (reference sequence). The CDR3 is 13 residues long. V was clipped by 0 bases and J by 4 bases, with 9 bases between them. The CDR3 DNA reads TGTGCCTGGAGTGTGGAGGCTTCCTATGGCTACACCTTC. Residues: CAWSVEASYGYTF.

This chain connects TRBV5-1 to TRBJ1-2; maybe TRBD1 (5 bases). Germline V gene sequence: CDR1 SGHRS, CDR2 YFSETQ. The germline V and J ends were trimmed by 4 bases and 3 bases, with 19 bases remaining between them. This CDR3 contains 16 residues. This CDR3 is CASSPGTPAPHYGYTF. The CDR3 nucleotides are TGCGCCAGCAGCCCAGGGACTCCAGCCCCTCACTATGGCTACACCTTC.

The chain recombines TRBV2 with TRBJ1-1, with D unresolved. Trimming took 5 bases from V and 2 from J, leaving 9 bases between them. CDR3 size: 13 residues. Per the germline V gene, CDR1 is SNHLY and CDR2 is FYNNEI. The CDR3 DNA reads TGTGCCAGCAGTAATAACCAAAACACTGAAGCTTTCTTT. Its protein product is CASSNNQNTEAFF.

The V call is TRBV9, the J call TRBJ2-7; 9 bases are a match to TRBD1. CDR3 length: 16 residues. The V gene end was trimmed by 0 bases and the J gene end by 3 bases; junction bases not matched to a gene: 7. Germline loops: CDR1 SGDLS, CDR2 YYNGEE. The CDR3 sequence is CASSVGGQGISYEQYF. The DNA of the CDR3 is TGTGCCAGCAGCGTAGGCGGACAGGGGATAAGCTACGAGCAGTACTTC.

This clone was observed a single time. J is TRBJ1-2 and V is TRBV10-1; weak D call: TRBD1 (5 bases). V was trimmed by 6 bases and J by 6 bases, leaving 20 bases between them. The CDR3 sequence is 15 residues long. Germline assignment: CDR1 WNHNN and CDR2 SYGVQD (reference sequence). DNA for the CDR3: TGCGCCAGCAGCCCGGACGGGGGTAAAATTGATGGCTACACCTTC. Translation gives CASSPDGGKIDGYTF.

V gene TRBV7-2 combines with J gene TRBJ2-5, with unresolved D. V lost 1 base, J lost 5 bases, and 11 bases lay in between. The CDR3 is 14 amino acids. The V gene's germline CDR1 is SGHTA and CDR2 FQGNSA. The CDR3 nucleotides are TGTGCCAGCAGCTTAGGGGTAGTCAGGGAGACCCAGTACTTC. It codes for CASSLGVVRETQYF.

The chain is built from TRBV30 and TRBJ2-7; D remains unclear. The V gene's germline CDR1 is GTSNPN and CDR2 SVGIG (reference sequence). The CDR3 contains 14 residues. V was cut by 2 bases and J by 0 bases, with 11 bases left in between. The CDR3 DNA is TGTGCCTGGAGTAGACCCCCTTCCTCCTACGAGCAGTACTTC. As protein: CAWSRPPSSYEQYF.

CDR3 residues: CASSFSYSLNQPQHF. For the CDR3, the DNA is TGTGCCAGTAGTTTCAGTTACAGCCTCAATCAGCCCCAGCATTTT. The rearrangement links TRBV19 to TRBJ1-5, with D hard to call. Looked up from germline, CDR1 is LNHDA and CDR2 is SQIVND (reference sequence). Trimming removed 5 bases at V and 3 bases at J, with 14 bases between. CDR3 size: 15 residues.

This clone has only a few counts. The rearrangement joins TRBV30 to TRBJ1-4, with D unresolved. Germline values: CDR1 GTSNPN, CDR2 SVGIG (reference sequence). CDR3 length equals 11 residues. V was pared by 1 base and J by 8 bases, with 5 bases between. CDR3 sequence reads: CAWSGAEKLFF. In nucleotides, the CDR3 is TGTGCCTGGAGTGGCGCGGAAAAACTGTTTTTT.

The genes are TRBV29-1 and TRBJ2-1, with D perhaps matching TRBD2 (5 bases). The CDR3 sequence is 13 residues long. Between the trimmed V and J ends, which lost 4 bases and 9 bases, there was a span of 16 bases. CDR1 and CDR2 from the germline V gene are SQVTM and ANQGSEA. The CDR3 spells CSVALNLEGEQFF. In DNA, the CDR3 is TGCAGCGTTGCCTTGAATCTTGAGGGTGAGCAGTTCTTC.

This chain uses TRBV19 with TRBJ1-4; D may be TRBD1 (5 bases). The length of the CDR3 is 15 residues. The V gene's germline CDR1 is LNHDA and CDR2 SQIVND (reference sequence). The germline V and J ends were trimmed by 6 bases and 8 bases, with 19 bases remaining between them. This CDR3 is CASSSSGTVGEKLFF. The CDR3 coding sequence is TGTGCCAGTAGCTCCTCCGGGACGGTGGGGGAAAAACTGTTTTTT.

The J gene is TRBJ2-2, the V gene TRBV5-4, with D hard to call. V shed 0 bases and J shed 0 bases, with 6 bases lying between them. The CDR3 is 15 amino acids. In germline, CDR1 is SGHNT, CDR2 YYREEE (reference sequence). In nucleotides, the CDR3 is TGTGCCAGCAGCTTGGAGTGGCCGAACACCGGGGAGCTGTTTTTT. This gives the protein CASSLEWPNTGELFF.

This rearrangement joins TRBV2 to TRBJ2-2; TRBD2 agrees at 8 bases. There are 15 residues in the CDR3. Germline lookup yields CDR1 SNHLY and CDR2 FYNNEI. V shed 6 bases and J 3 bases; nucleotides not matched to a gene: 6. This chain's CDR3 is CASRTGLGDTGELFF. The CDR3 DNA reads as TGTGCCAGCAGGACGGGACTAGGGGACACCGGGGAGCTGTTTTTT.